These 10 T cell receptor beta chains originate from one sample sequenced in a study of T cells in Graves' hyperthyroidism and ophthalmopathy. RNA transcripts served as the template for amplifying TCR beta CDR3 regions. The primer set for the first-round RT-PCR of the TCR CDR3 was HTBI. TCRdb processed the multiplex PCR reads anew with MiXCR; each CDR3 protein has one entry. Altogether approximately 700,000 distinct CDR3 sequences are present, about 45% being singletons, with the ten largest covering under 8.5%. Sequenced input: peripheral blood or thyroid tissue (not recorded which). The receptors stem from an adult man with Graves' disease, either hyperthyroidism or ophthalmopathy (not recorded which).

The V and J genes are TRBV7-8 and TRBJ2-2; D is undetermined. Trimming removed 2 bases at V and 1 base at J, with 8 bases between. This CDR3 has 15 amino acids. The germline CDR1 and CDR2 sequences are SGHVS and FQNEAQ. The CDR3 DNA follows: TGTGCCAGCAGCTTAAAGCCAGGGAACACCGGGGAGCTGTTTTTT. Translating it yields CASSLKPGNTGELFF. Full variable domain (missing parts from reference TRBV7-8 and TRBJ2-2): GAGVSQSPRYKVAKRGQDVALRCDPISGHVSLFWYQQALGQGPEFLTYFQNEAQLDKSGLPSDRFFAERPEGSVSTLKIQRTQQEDSAVYLCASSLKPGNTGELFFGEGSRLTVL.

The V and J genes are TRBV15 and TRBJ1-6; D unresolved. The CDR3 is made up of 13 amino acids. Trimming took off 0 bases at V and 10 bases at J, with 7 bases between the two ends. CDR1 LNHNV and CDR2 YYDKDF come from the germline V gene (reference sequence). The CDR3 loop is CATSREASSPLHF. The CDR3 nucleotides read TGTGCCACCAGCAGAGAGGCTTCGTCACCCCTCCACTTT.

To note about this clonotype: This could be a read error, since a much larger clone is one nucleotide away. The gene calls are TRBV9 and TRBJ2-5, with TRBD1 matching over 8 bases. V was clipped by 0 bases and J by 5 bases; unmatched bases: 6. There are 15 residues in the CDR3. Looked up from germline, CDR1 is SGDLS and CDR2 is YYNGEE. CDR3 DNA: TGTGCCAGCAGCGTAGACGGACAGGGATTGGAGACCCAGTACTTC. Translating gives CASSVDGQGLETQYF.

The genes are TRBV29-1 and TRBJ1-1; 7 bases align to TRBD1. The CDR3 covers 12 residues. Per the germline V gene, CDR1 is SQVTM and CDR2 is ANQGSEA. V lost 8 bases and J lost 3; bases outside the gene matches: 6. This CDR3 reads CSLGTVDTEAFF. The CDR3 DNA is TGCAGCTTAGGGACAGTTGACACTGAAGCTTTCTTT.

The V gene is TRBV9, the J gene TRBJ1-3; perhaps TRBD1 as D (5 bases). CDR3 length: 11 amino acids. The germline V gene has CDR1 SGDLS and CDR2 YYNGEE. Trimming shortened V by 7 bases and J by 8 bases, and 10 bases separated the two germline ends. CDR3 amino acids: CASGKGDTIYF. The DNA of the CDR3 is TGTGCCAGCGGCAAAGGGGACACCATATATTTT.

With regard to this clonotype: This may be a read error, as it is one base from a much larger clone. The chain employs TRBV7-2 and TRBJ1-4, with D possibly matching TRBD1 (6 bases). CDR3 size: 12 residues. Germline CDR1 reads SGHTA; CDR2 reads FQGNSA. The CDR3 here is CASSLGRQVRRF. The CDR3 DNA is TGTGCCAGCAGCCTGGGAAGACAGGTCAGGCGGTTT.

CDR3 in amino acids: CASSSSGSSYNSPLHF. DNA of the CDR3: TGTGCCAGCAGCTCATCCGGGAGCTCCTATAATTCACCCCTCCACTTT. The chain uses TRBV7-2 and TRBJ1-6; D is unresolved. The germline V gene encodes CDR1 SGHTA and CDR2 FQGNSA. The CDR3 sequence is 16 residues long. The ends were cut back, 4 bases at V and 0 bases at J, with 10 bases in the middle.

There are a few counts of this clonotype. The chain employs TRBV6-5 and TRBJ2-7; D is perhaps TRBD2 (6 bases). Germline CDR1 is MNHEY and CDR2 is SVGAGI. V was trimmed by 6 bases and J by 5 bases, leaving 8 bases between them. The CDR3 is 11 residues long. Here the CDR3 DNA reads TGTGCCAGCAGGCGGGGCGACGAGCAGTACTTC. Its protein is CASRRGDEQYF.

Remarks on this clonotype: The junction and the germline gene differ at one end; a read error may be behind it. This chain connects TRBV7-3 to TRBJ2-5, with 7 nucleotides matching TRBD1. The CDR3 has 16 residues. Germline CDR1 and CDR2: SGHTA and FQGTGA. CDR3 nucleotides: TGCGCCAGCAGGGGACAGCGCATAGGACCGCAAGAGACCCAGTACTTC. Amino acid sequence: CASRGQRIGPQETQYF. The full variable domain, rest sourced from reference TRBV7-3 and TRBJ2-5, is GAGVSQTPSNKVTEKGKYVELRCDPISGHTALYWYRQSLGQGPEFLIYFQGTGAADDSGLPNDRFFAVRPEGSVSTLKIQRTERGDSAVYLCASRGQRIGPQETQYFGPGTRLLVL.

This clonotype was seen at least ten times. V usage is TRBV14 and J usage is TRBJ1-5; D is unclear. Germline V gene lookup returns CDR1 SGHDN and CDR2 FVKESK. This CDR3 is built from 14 residues. V lost 3 bases and J lost 3, with 9 bases in between. CDR3 nucleotide sequence: TGTGCCAGCAGCCACTCGACCCACAATCAGCCCCAGCATTTT. It is translated as CASSHSTHNQPQHF. The whole variable domain, filled in from reference TRBV14 and TRBJ1-5, reads EAGVTQFPSHSVIEKGQTVTLRCDPISGHDNLYWYRRVMGKEIKFLLHFVKESKQDESGMPNNRFLAERTGGTYSTLKVQPAELEDSGVYFCASSHSTHNQPQHFGDGTRLSIL.